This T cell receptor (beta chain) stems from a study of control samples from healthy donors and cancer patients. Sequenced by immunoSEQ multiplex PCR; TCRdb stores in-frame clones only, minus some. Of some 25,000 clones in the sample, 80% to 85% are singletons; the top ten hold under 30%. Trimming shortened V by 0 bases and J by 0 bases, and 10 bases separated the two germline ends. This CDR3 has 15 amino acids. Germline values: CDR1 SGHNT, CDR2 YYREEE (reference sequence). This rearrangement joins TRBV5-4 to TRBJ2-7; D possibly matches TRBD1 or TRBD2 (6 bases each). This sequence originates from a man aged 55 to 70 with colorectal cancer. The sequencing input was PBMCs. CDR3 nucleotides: TGTGCCAGCAGCTTGGATCCGGGGGCCTCCTACGAGCAGTACTTC. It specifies CASSLDPGASYEQYF. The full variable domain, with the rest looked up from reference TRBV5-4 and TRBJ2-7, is ETGVTQSPTHLIKTRGQQVTLRCSSQSGHNTVSWYQQALGQGPQFIFQYYREEENGRGNFPPRFSGLQFPNYSSELNVNALELDDSALYLCASSLDPGASYEQYFGPGTRLTVT.